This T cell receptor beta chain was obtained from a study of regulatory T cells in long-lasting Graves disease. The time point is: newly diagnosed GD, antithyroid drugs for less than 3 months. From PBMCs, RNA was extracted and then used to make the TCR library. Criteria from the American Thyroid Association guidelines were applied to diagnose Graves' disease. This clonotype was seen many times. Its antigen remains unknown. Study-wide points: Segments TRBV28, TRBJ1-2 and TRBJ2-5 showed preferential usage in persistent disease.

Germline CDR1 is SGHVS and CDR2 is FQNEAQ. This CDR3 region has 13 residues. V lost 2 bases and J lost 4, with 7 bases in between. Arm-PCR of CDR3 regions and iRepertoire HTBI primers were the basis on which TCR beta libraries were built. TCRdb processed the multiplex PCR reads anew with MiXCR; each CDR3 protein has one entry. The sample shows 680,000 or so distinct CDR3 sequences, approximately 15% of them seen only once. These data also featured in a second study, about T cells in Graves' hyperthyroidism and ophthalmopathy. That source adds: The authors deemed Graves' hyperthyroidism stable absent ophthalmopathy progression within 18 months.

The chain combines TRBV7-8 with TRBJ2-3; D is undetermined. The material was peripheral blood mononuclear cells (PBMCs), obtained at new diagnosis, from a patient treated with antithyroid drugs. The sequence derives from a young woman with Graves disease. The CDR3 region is CASSLSLADTQYF. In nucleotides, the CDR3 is TGTGCCAGCAGCTTATCTCTGGCAGATACGCAGTATTTT.